This T cell receptor beta chain came from a study of blood T cell repertoires in COVID-19. Study details: Nucleic acid was either cDNA or gDNA, and it came from T cells, B-cell-depleted T cells, or PBMCs.

The table came from immunoSEQ multiplex PCR; TCRdb's copy has only in-frame clones and leaves some out. The profile shows about 370,000 clones, 80% to 95% of them singletons. Remarks on this clone: A junction boundary mismatches the germline segment, possibly from a read error.

CDR1 and CDR2 (germline): MNHEY, SMNVEV (reference sequence). The CDR3 spans 14 residues. The source is a woman aged 40 to 50 who had been exposed to COVID-19. Input material: PBMCs or T cells enriched from blood (not recorded which). The chain joins TRBV27 to TRBJ2-5, with D possibly TRBD1 on 5 matching bases. The DNA of the CDR3 is TGTGCCAGCAGCTTATACAGGAGTACGGAGACCCAGTACTTC. It specifies CASSLYRSTETQYF.